The present T cell receptor (beta chain) was sequenced within a study of control samples from healthy donors and cancer patients. Only in-frame clones appear in the TCRdb table, and some are missing; sequencing was by immunoSEQ multiplex PCR. This sample has 70,000 to 95,000 clones; under 95% occur once, and the top ten carry roughly 1.3%. Germline V CDR1 and CDR2: PRHDT, FYEKMQ (reference sequence). Deletions cut 5 bases from V and 5 bases from J, with 13 bases between. The CDR3 loop spans 15 amino acids. The chain uses TRBV13 and TRBJ1-6; D is unresolved. The receptor was isolated from a woman aged 35 to 49 with lung cancer. Sequenced: PBMCs. CDR3 residues: CASSPRGPNNSPLHF. The DNA of the CDR3 is TGTGCCAGCAGCCCCCGGGGTCCCAATAATTCACCCCTCCACTTT.